This T cell receptor (beta chain) was identified during a study of technical replicates of blood from several donors. Profiling relied on immunoSEQ multiplex PCR, and the TCRdb table lists in-frame clones only, not all of them. The sample lists about 61,000 clones; about 96% were seen once. Germline lookup yields CDR1 MDHEN and CDR2 SYDVKM. The CDR3 sequence is 13 residues long. V was trimmed by 5 bases and J by 3 bases, leaving 11 bases between them. This clonotype originated in a human donor in good health. The chain couples TRBV28 to TRBJ2-7; D possibly corresponds to TRBD2 (6 bases). Specimen: T cells isolated from PBMCs. CDR3 in DNA: TGTGCCAGCAGTACCTCTAGCGTCTACGAGCAGTACTTC. Protein product: CASSTSSVYEQYF.